Listed below are T cell receptor beta chains from one sample, sequenced in a study of blood T cell repertoires in COVID-19. The method was immunoSEQ multiplex PCR; TCRdb's version includes in-frame clones alone and lacks a portion of them. The repertoire consists of about 310,000 clones, with roughly 90% occurring once and the leading ten covering just under 9.5%. Material for sequencing was PBMCs or T cells enriched from blood (not recorded which). The source is a woman in her thirties who had recovered from COVID-19. Each CDR3 is given with its conserved first and last residue. D genes are given only for firm matches. Not all rows give a size; the values are once, few, many and, for expanded clones, a class.

>TRBJ1-5|once|NA|TRBV5-1
TGCGCCAGCAGCTACGGAGGTAATAGCAATCAGCCCCAGCATTTT
CASSYGGNSNQPQHF
>TRBJ1-3|once|NA|TRBV9
TGTGCCAGCAGCGTAGGGAGCGGGGGGGACGCGTCTGGAAACACCATATATTTT
CASSVGSGGDASGNTIYF
>TRBJ1-4|NA|NA|TRBV6-1
TGTGCCAGCAGCGAAGGAGGAGGTAATGAAAAACTGTTTTTT
CASSEGGGNEKLFF
>TRBJ2-1|NA|TRBD2|TRBV5-4
TGTGCCAGCAGCTTACTAGCGGTAAGCTCCTACAATGAGCAGTTCTTC
CASSLLAVSSYNEQFF
>TRBJ1-2|NA|NA|TRBV24-1
TGTGCCACCAGTGAGAGACAGTCCTATGGCTACACCTTC
CATSERQSYGYTF
>TRBJ1-6|NA|TRBD1|TRBV28
TGTGCCAGCAGTTCAGGGGGCTCCTATAATTCACCCCTCCACTTT
CASSSGGSYNSPLHF
>TRBJ1-2|NA|NA|TRBV7-9
TGTGCCAGCAGCTACCCGGACAGTGGTTTCTATGGCTACACCTTC
CASSYPDSGFYGYTF
>TRBJ2-3|NA|TRBD2|TRBV13
TGTGCCAGCAGCAGTTTGGGACTAGCGGGAGGGTGGTACGCAGATACGCAGTATTTT
CASSSLGLAGGWYADTQYF
>TRBJ2-7|NA|TRBD1|TRBV15
TGTGCCACCAGCAGAGATCTGGGACAGGGCTACGAGCAGTACTTC
CATSRDLGQGYEQYF
>TRBJ2-1|once|TRBD1|TRBV4-2
TGTGCCAGCAGCCAAGGACAGGGGTTGTACAATGAGCAGTTCTTC
CASSQGQGLYNEQFF
>TRBJ2-2|NA|NA|TRBV27
TGTGCCAGCAGTCTAGGGGGTGCCGGGGAGCTGTTTTTT
CASSLGGAGELFF
>TRBJ2-3|NA|NA|TRBV9
TGTGCCAGCAGCGTAGGAGCCAGGGGCACAGATACGCAGTATTTT
CASSVGARGTDTQYF
>TRBJ2-7|NA|NA|TRBV6-2/TRBV6-3
TGTGCCAGCAGCCTGCCGCCGGTAGAGCTCTCCTACGAGCAGTACTTC
CASSLPPVELSYEQYF
>TRBJ2-2|NA|NA|TRBV5-1
TGCGCCAGCAGCCCCAACGCGATCGACACCGGGGAGCTGTTTTTT
CASSPNAIDTGELFF
>TRBJ2-1|NA|NA|TRBV28
TGTGCCAGCAGTTTATTTAAGCGGGTATCCTACAATGAGCAGTTCTTC
CASSLFKRVSYNEQFF
>TRBJ1-2|NA|NA|TRBV5-6
TGTGCCAGCAGCTTGGAGCAGGCCTACCCCTATGGCTACACCTTC
CASSLEQAYPYGYTF
>TRBJ2-4|NA|TRBD1|TRBV19
TGTGCCAGTACCTGGACAGGGGTCAAAAACATTCAGTACTTC
CASTWTGVKNIQYF
>TRBJ1-2|NA|NA|TRBV28
TGTGCCAGCAGTCTACCAGACAGGAGCTATGGCTACACCTTC
CASSLPDRSYGYTF
>TRBJ2-7|NA|TRBD2|TRBV4-2
TGTGCCAGCAGCCAAGTCGTCGCTAGCGGGAGTTCCGAGCAGTACTTC
CASSQVVASGSSEQYF
>TRBJ2-3|NA|TRBD2|TRBV7-9
TGTGCCAGCGGGAGGGGCACAGATACGCAGTATTTT
CASGRGTDTQYF
>TRBJ2-1|NA|NA|TRBV11-3
TGTGCCAGCAGCTTATTCCTAGGCGATAGCAATGAGCAGTTCTTC
CASSLFLGDSNEQFF
>TRBJ2-2|few|TRBD1|TRBV5-4
TGTGCCAGCAGCTTGGATGGCGGGACAGGGTGGAGGAACACCGGGGAGCTGTTTTTT
CASSLDGGTGWRNTGELFF
>TRBJ2-2|few|TRBD1|TRBV11-2
TGTGCCAGCAGCTTGGGGTCGTGGGACAGGGGTACCGGGGAGCTGTTTTTT
CASSLGSWDRGTGELFF
>TRBJ2-2|NA|TRBD1|TRBV5-8
TGTGCCAGCAGCTTCCGACAGGGGACCACCGGGGAGCTGTTTTTT
CASSFRQGTTGELFF
>TRBJ1-1|NA|NA|TRBV7-3
TGTGCCAGCAGCTTAGGGGCGTCCAACACTGAAGCTTTCTTT
CASSLGASNTEAFF
>TRBJ2-3|NA|NA|TRBV29-1
TGCAGCGTTGACCGGGTGGATACGCAGTATTTT
CSVDRVDTQYF
>TRBJ2-7|NA|NA|TRBV5-8
TGTGCCAGCAGCTTGGTAGGGTGGAGGGCCTACGAGCAGTACTTC
CASSLVGWRAYEQYF
>TRBJ2-5|NA|NA|TRBV7-6
TGTGCCAGCAGCTTAGGGGGGCTACCAGCACAAGAGACCCAGTACTTC
CASSLGGLPAQETQYF
>TRBJ2-7|NA|NA|TRBV3-1/TRBV3-2
TGTGCCAGCAGCCAAGATACCACTAGATCCTACGAGCAGTACTTC
CASSQDTTRSYEQYF
>TRBJ2-7|NA|TRBD1|TRBV27
TGTGCCAGCAGCCTTACCGGGACAGGAGACTACGAGCAGTACTTC
CASSLTGTGDYEQYF
>TRBJ2-7|NA|NA|TRBV29-1
TGCAGCGTTGGAAGGGGGACCTACGAGCAGTACTTC
CSVGRGTYEQYF
>TRBJ2-2|NA|TRBD2|TRBV7-2
TGTGCCAGCCTAGCGGGGACGCCGGGTGGGGAGCTGTTTTTT
CASLAGTPGGELFF
>TRBJ1-6|NA|NA|TRBV10-3
TGTGCCATCAGTGCTCAGGGCCCTAATTCACCCCTCCACTTT
CAISAQGPNSPLHF
>TRBJ1-5|NA|TRBD1|TRBV19
TGTGCCAGTAGTATAGACCAACGGACAGGGGGCTATCAGCCCCAGCATTTT
CASSIDQRTGGYQPQHF
>TRBJ2-2|NA|NA|TRBV5-6
TGTGCCAGCAGTCGGGGTTCCGGGGAGCTGTTTTTT
CASSRGSGELFF
>TRBJ2-5|NA|NA|TRBV7-9
TGTGCCAGCAGCCTCCAAGAGACCCAGTACTTC
CASSLQETQYF
>TRBJ1-6|NA|NA|TRBV5-1
TGCGCCAGCAGCTTAAGGGAGTTCTATAATTCACCCCTCCACTTT
CASSLREFYNSPLHF
>TRBJ1-2|NA|NA|TRBV27
TGTGCCAGCAGCCCCTTAGTGGGACAATTATATGGCTACACCTTC
CASSPLVGQLYGYTF
>TRBJ1-4|NA|NA|TRBV29-1
TGCAGCGTTGTATCCAGGGCTAATGAAAAACTGTTTTTT
CSVVSRANEKLFF
>TRBJ2-7|NA|NA|TRBV11-2
TGTGCCAGCAGCGCGAGAAGGGGCTTCGACGAGCAGTACTTC
CASSARRGFDEQYF
>TRBJ2-1|NA|NA|TRBV7-4
TGTGCCAGCAGCTTAAAGGAGGCCTCGAGGTTCAATGAGCAGTTCTTC
CASSLKEASRFNEQFF
>TRBJ1-5|few|NA|TRBV9
TGTGCCAGCAGCCCGGGGGGCTGGAGCAATCAGCCCCAGCATTTT
CASSPGGWSNQPQHF
>TRBJ2-2|NA|TRBD2|TRBV6-2/TRBV6-3
TGTGCCAGCAGTTTTACTAGCGGGAGGTCGACCGGGGAGCTGTTTTTT
CASSFTSGRSTGELFF
>TRBJ2-6|NA|NA|TRBV5-1
TGCGCCAGCAGTCCATTGAGGGATGGGTCTGGGGCCAACGTCCTGACTTTC
CASSPLRDGSGANVLTF
>TRBJ2-3|few|TRBD1|TRBV30
TGTGCCTGGAGTTCGACACAGGGGTCGTTGTATTTT
CAWSSTQGSLYF
>TRBJ2-1|NA|TRBD2|TRBV28
TGTGCCAGCAGGTGGGCGGGAGGCGATGAGCAGTTCTTC
CASRWAGGDEQFF
>TRBJ2-1|NA|TRBD2|TRBV6-5
TGTGCCAGCCGAATAGCGGGAGGGGACAATGAGCAGTTCTTC
CASRIAGGDNEQFF
>TRBJ1-2|NA|TRBD1|TRBV18
TGTGCCAGCTCACCACTCGTAGGACAGGAAAACTATGGCTACACCTTC
CASSPLVGQENYGYTF
>TRBJ2-7|once|NA|TRBV28
TGTGCCAGCAGTTTAAGCGGAAAACTCTCCTACGAGCAGTACTTC
CASSLSGKLSYEQYF
>TRBJ2-7|once|TRBD2|TRBV7-2
TGTGCCAGCAGCCTAACCGTAACTAGCGGGAACTCCTACGAGCAGTACTTC
CASSLTVTSGNSYEQYF
>TRBJ2-7|NA|TRBD2|TRBV18
TGTGCCAGCTCACCTCTAGCGGGAGAAGGGGGCGAGCAGTACTTC
CASSPLAGEGGEQYF
>TRBJ2-7|few|TRBD2|TRBV10-3
TGTGCCTCTACGGGACTAGCGAATTACGAGCAGTACTTC
CASTGLANYEQYF
>TRBJ1-4|NA|NA|TRBV27
TGTGCCAGCAGTTTCCTCGGACAAAATAATGAAAAACTGTTTTTT
CASSFLGQNNEKLFF
>TRBJ1-1|NA|NA|TRBV20-1
TGCAGTGCGCTCGGTGGGAGGTACCCTTTCTTT
CSALGGRYPFF
>TRBJ2-7|NA|NA|TRBV30
TGTGCCTGGAGTGTAGGAGGGTACGAGCAGTACTTC
CAWSVGGYEQYF
>TRBJ2-1|NA|NA|TRBV28
TGTGCCAGCAGTGTGACTAGGGGACACAATGAGCAGTTCTTC
CASSVTRGHNEQFF
>TRBJ1-2|NA|TRBD1|TRBV24-1
TGTGCCACCAGTGATTTATCCGTGGGGACAGGGGTCTATGGCTACACCTTC
CATSDLSVGTGVYGYTF